The sequence of this T cell receptor (beta chain) was determined in a study of identical twins. TCRdb redid the calling of the 5' RACE reads with MiXCR, one entry per CDR3 protein. The table has about 200,000 distinct CDR3 sequences, 10% seen once. A remark on this clonotype: What it recognizes is unknown.

Findings and limits, study-wide: There was an excess of low generation probability in the out-of-frame alpha sequences that twins shared.

The sequence was collected from a man aged 50-60 years in good health. Material for sequencing was memory T cells sorted from blood.

The CDR3 DNA reads TGCAGTGCTAGAGAGGTCGGGAGACCCTACGAGCAGTACTTC. It translates to CSAREVGRPYEQYF. The rearrangement links TRBV20-1 to TRBJ2-7, with D possibly TRBD2 on 6 matching bases. This CDR3 contains 14 residues. The germline gives CDR1 DFQATT, CDR2 SNEGSKA (reference sequence). Trimming stripped 0 bases from V and 2 bases from J, with 11 bases between.